This TCR beta chain was sequenced in a study of blood T cell repertoires in COVID-19. Across the study: Material from acute and convalescent COVID-19 was sourced from the United States, Italy and Spain. PBMCs, B-cell-depleted T cells, or T cells were the source of the cDNA or gDNA that made up the material.

The ends lost 5 bases at V and 4 bases at J; junction bases unmatched: 13. This CDR3 has 16 residues. Participants' reported clinical history set cohort assignment. Under the authors' procedure: Counts of nucleated cells, estimated from reference gene primer amplification, were obtained. TCRdb keeps only in-frame clones here, not all; method: immunoSEQ multiplex PCR. The V and J calls and clone size were taken over from that table, and D and trimming were inferred from the DNA. Of about 160,000 clones in the sample, 81% were seen once. The receptor comes from a woman aged 40 to 49 with acute COVID-19. The rearrangement links TRBV23-1 to TRBJ1-1; 7 bases map to TRBD1. TRBV23-1 is an open reading frame whose function is uncertain. The sample was PBMCs or T cells enriched from blood (not recorded which). This CDR3 reads CASSEYWDSISTEAFF. The CDR3 region has the DNA TGCGCCAGCAGTGAGTACTGGGACAGTATCAGCACTGAAGCTTTCTTT.